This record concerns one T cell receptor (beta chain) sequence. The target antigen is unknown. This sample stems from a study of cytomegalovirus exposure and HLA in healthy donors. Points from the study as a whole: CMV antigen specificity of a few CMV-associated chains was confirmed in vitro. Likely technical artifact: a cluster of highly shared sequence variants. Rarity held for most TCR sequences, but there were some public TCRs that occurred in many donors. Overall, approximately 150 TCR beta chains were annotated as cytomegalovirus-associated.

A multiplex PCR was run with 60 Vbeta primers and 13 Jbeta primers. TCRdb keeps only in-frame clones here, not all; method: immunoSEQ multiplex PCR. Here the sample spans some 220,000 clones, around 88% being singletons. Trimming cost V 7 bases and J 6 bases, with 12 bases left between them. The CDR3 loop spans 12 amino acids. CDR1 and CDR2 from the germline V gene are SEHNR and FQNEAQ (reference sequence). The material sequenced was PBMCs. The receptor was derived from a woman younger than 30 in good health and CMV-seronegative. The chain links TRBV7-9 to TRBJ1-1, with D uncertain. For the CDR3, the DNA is TGTGCCAGCACGTTGCAGGTCTCTGAAGCTTTCTTT. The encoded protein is CASTLQVSEAFF.